The present T cell receptor beta chain was sequenced within a study of blood T cells in healthy people across ages. Through a sample-barcoded 5' primer and a J-beta primer mix, a second PCR was run for roughly 6 to 11 cycles. TCRdb analysed the 5' RACE reads with MiXCR anew, one entry per CDR3 protein. The sample yields some 760,000 distinct CDR3 sequences, approximately 25% seen once. Germline V gene data show CDR1 as LGHNA and CDR2 as YNFKEQ. V was clipped by 1 base and J by 5 bases; unmatched bases: 8. The CDR3 has 16 amino acids. The same data also went into a second study, on T cells of mothers and their children.

Input material: blood. The chain is built from TRBV4-2 and TRBJ2-1; 7 bases map to TRBD2. This receptor was taken from a boy aged 10-17 years in good health. CDR3 in amino acids: CASSQVGTGGNNEQFF. The CDR3 bases are TGTGCCAGCAGCCAAGTCGGGACGGGGGGAAACAATGAGCAGTTCTTC.